This TCR beta chain was captured in a study of neurological immune-mediated disorders. Libraries used 2 million unsorted PBMCs kept frozen in RNAlater. This clonotype was seen at least ten times. Its target is not known. Overall study results and limits: As far as clinical or MRI features were concerned, none was associated with the multiple sclerosis repertoire cluster. CDR3 amino acid sequences found in expanded clones were never shared across subjects, suggesting private repertoires in all groups.

TCRdb reprocessed the 5' RACE reads via MiXCR and lists one record per CDR3 protein. The data contain about 66,000 distinct CDR3 sequences, 3% to 4% of them singletons. The clonotype comes from a man aged 40-49 years with multiple sclerosis. The sequenced sample consisted of PBMCs.

Written as DNA, the CDR3 is TGTGCCAGCAGCCCCGGAGTGCGGGGGGGCCCCGATGAGCAGTTCTTC. Protein: CASSPGVRGGPDEQFF. V usage is TRBV7-9 and J usage is TRBJ2-1; 9 positions agree with TRBD2. This CDR3 comprises 16 residues. The trim removed 5 bases at V and 8 bases at J, leaving 13 bases unmatched. Germline V CDR1 and CDR2: SEHNR, FQNEAQ (reference sequence).